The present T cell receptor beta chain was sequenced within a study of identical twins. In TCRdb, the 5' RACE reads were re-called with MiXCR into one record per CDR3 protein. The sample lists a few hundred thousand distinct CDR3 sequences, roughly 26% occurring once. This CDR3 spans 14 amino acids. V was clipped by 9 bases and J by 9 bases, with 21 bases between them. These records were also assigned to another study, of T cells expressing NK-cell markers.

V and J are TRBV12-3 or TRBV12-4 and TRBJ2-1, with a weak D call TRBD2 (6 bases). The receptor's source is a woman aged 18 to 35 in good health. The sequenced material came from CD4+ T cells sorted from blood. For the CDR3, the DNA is TGTGCCAGGGCACTTTGGGGGGAATATTTTGAGCAGTTCTTC. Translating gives CARALWGEYFEQFF.